This entry describes one T cell receptor (beta chain). Its antigen is not known. The CDR3 sequence is 14 residues long. Trimming removed 6 bases from V and 8 bases from J; junction bases left unmatched: 6. Germline V lookup: CDR1 ENHRY, CDR2 SYGVKD. The data derive from a study of T cells after yellow fever vaccination. The overall study: Any fraction with a low cell number was prepared using SMART-Seq v4 Ultra Low Input.

Findings of the study overall: Researchers cautioned that FACS-sorted repertoires could harbor abundant clonotypes contaminating from the bulk population.

They built TCR cDNA with 5'RACE template switching, a step that put in a universal primer site and UMIs. TCRdb fed the 5' RACE reads into MiXCR, producing one record per CDR3 protein. Among 300,000 to 450,000 distinct CDR3 sequences listed, around 8.1% were seen once. The clonotype originates from a man between 18 and 29 years old who received the YFV17D yellow fever vaccine. The V gene is TRBV10-3, the J gene TRBJ1-4, with 10 positions matching TRBD1. The material sequenced was PBMCs, taken about 41 days after the first yellow fever vaccination. The CDR3 protein is CAISPGTGVEKLFF. In nucleotides, the CDR3 is TGTGCCATCAGCCCCGGGACAGGGGTGGAAAAACTGTTTTTT.